The T cell receptor beta chain under discussion was sequenced for a study of T cell responses to AZD1222 COVID-19 vaccine. Regarding the study as a whole: Repertoire sampling occurred only after the peak T cell response.

Worth noting for this clone: Its antigen is currently unknown.

Using immunoSEQ multiplex PCR, the repertoire was profiled, and TCRdb retains in-frame clones only, with some absent. The sample has about 270,000 clones, 94% seen once. Germline V gene data show CDR1 as SGDLS and CDR2 as YYNGEE. The CDR3 runs 15 residues. Losses at the gene ends were 4 bases for V and 7 bases for J; bases not matched to a gene: 6. This TCR derives from an adult who received the AZD1222 COVID-19 vaccine. This rearrangement joins TRBV9 to TRBJ1-4; TRBD1 agrees at 11 bases. The sequenced sample was peripheral blood, obtained 28 days after the second AZD1222 dose. Here the CDR3 reads CASSYGQGASEKLFF. CDR3 nucleotides: TGTGCCAGCAGCTACGGACAGGGGGCTAGTGAAAAACTGTTTTTT.